One and the same sample provided the 23 T cell receptor beta chains below, sequenced in a study of PD-1 blockade in classical Hodgkin lymphoma. Time point: cycle 4 day 1 (C4D1), after five to seven weeks of nivolumab. There was relapse after autologous stem cell transplantation in every patient, and there was variation in brentuximab vedotin exposure. Produced via immunoSEQ multiplex PCR; TCRdb's table is partial and in-frame only. Of about 61,000 clones listed, roughly nine tenths were seen once; the top ten hold more than 8%. The source material was peripheral blood mononuclear cells (PBMCs), sampled before the fourth cycle of nivolumab. The receptors were gathered from a human donor with classical Hodgkin lymphoma.

The rearrangement links TRBV30 to TRBJ2-7; TRBD1 matches at 8 bases. Germline CDR1 reads GTSNPN; CDR2 reads SVGIG (reference sequence). The CDR3 is 14 residues long. V lost 3 bases to trimming and J lost 3 bases; unmatched junction nucleotides: 7. As DNA, the CDR3 is TGTGCCTGGAGCACCGGGACAGGAAACTACGAGCAGTACTTC. Its translation: CAWSTGTGNYEQYF.

J is TRBJ2-7 and V is TRBV5-1; no clear D. V shed 0 bases and J shed 0 bases, with 10 bases lying between them. In germline, CDR1 is SGHRS, CDR2 YFSETQ. The CDR3 contains 15 residues. Written as DNA, the CDR3 is TGCGCCAGCAGCTTGGTCCTCTCCGGCTCCTACGAGCAGTACTTC. This sequence encodes CASSLVLSGSYEQYF. The complete variable domain, with remaining parts taken from reference TRBV5-1 and TRBJ2-7, reads KAGVTQTPRYLIKTRGQQVTLSCSPISGHRSVSWYQQTPGQGLQFLFEYFSETQRNKGNFPGRFSGRQFSNSRSEMNVSTLELGDSALYLCASSLVLSGSYEQYFGPGTRLTVT.

The J gene is TRBJ1-4, the V gene TRBV5-1; 7 bases line up with TRBD1. V gave up 5 bases and J gave up 0 bases; unmatched junction bases: 1. The CDR3 is 14 amino acids. CDR1 is SGHRS, CDR2 YFSETQ, per germline. The CDR3 region has the DNA TGCGCCAGCAGAGGACAGGCAACTAATGAAAAACTGTTTTTT. This encodes CASRGQATNEKLFF.

V and J are TRBV4-2 and TRBJ2-7; D remains ambiguous. V shed 3 bases and J shed 3 bases, with 15 bases lying between them. This CDR3 comprises 15 residues. Germline CDR1 reads LGHNA; CDR2 reads YNFKEQ. This CDR3 reads CASSHRTLGHYEQYF. Here the CDR3 DNA reads TGTGCCAGCAGCCACCGGACCCTCGGGCACTACGAGCAGTACTTC.

The gene calls are TRBV5-4 and TRBJ1-5, with TRBD1 as a possible D gene (5 bases). From germline, CDR1 is SGHNT and CDR2 YYREEE (reference sequence). The CDR3 covers 14 residues. With 4 bases removed from V and 3 bases from J, the gap between germline ends came to 11 bases. CDR3 protein: CASSTGPNNQPQHF. Written as DNA, the CDR3 is TGTGCCAGCAGCACGGGACCAAACAATCAGCCCCAGCATTTT.

The chain combines TRBV7-2 with TRBJ1-2; D is unclear. Trimming took 11 bases from V and 2 from J, leaving 9 bases between them. Germline lookup yields CDR1 SGHTA and CDR2 FQGNSA. The CDR3 extends over 11 amino acids. The CDR3 bases are TGTGCCTCGGAGGCAAACTATGGCTACACCTTC. Its protein is CASEANYGYTF.

The V call is TRBV5-5, the J call TRBJ1-5; D perhaps matches TRBD1 (5 bases). The CDR3 runs to 13 residues. V shed 3 bases and J shed 4 bases, with 8 bases lying between them. Per the germline V gene, CDR1 is SGHKS and CDR2 is YYEKEE (reference sequence). In DNA, the CDR3 is TGTGCCAGCAGCTATAACAGGAATCAGCCCCAGCATTTT. Translating gives CASSYNRNQPQHF. Together with reference TRBV5-5 and TRBJ1-5, the CDR3 gives the full variable domain: DAGVTQSPTHLIKTRGQQVTLRCSPISGHKSVSWYQQVLGQGPQFIFQYYEKEERGRGNFPDRFSARQFPNYSSELNVNALLLGDSALYLCASSYNRNQPQHFGDGTRLSIL.

This clone has just a few counts. The chain links TRBV6-5 to TRBJ1-5; 7 nucleotides match TRBD1. The germline V gene encodes CDR1 MNHEY and CDR2 SVGAGI. J lost 5 bases, V lost 4 bases, and 5 bases had no gene match. There are 14 residues in the CDR3. The CDR3 loop is CASSLTGDYQPQHF. The CDR3 region has the DNA TGTGCCAGCAGTTTAACAGGGGACTATCAGCCCCAGCATTTT.

The rearrangement links TRBV19 to TRBJ2-7, with D unresolved. Trimming left V 8 bases short and J 2 bases short, with 10 bases between. The germline gives CDR1 LNHDA, CDR2 SQIVND (reference sequence). This CDR3 region has 12 residues. The CDR3 sequence is CASSGLTYEQYF. The CDR3, as DNA: TGTGCCAGTTCTGGATTAACCTACGAGCAGTACTTC. Filled out from reference TRBV19 and TRBJ2-7, the complete variable domain reads DGGITQSPKYLFRKEGQNVTLSCEQNLNHDAMYWYRQDPGQGLRLIYYSQIVNDFQKGDIAEGYSVSREKKESFPLTVTSAQKNPTAFYLCASSGLTYEQYFGPGTRLTVT.

This rearrangement joins TRBV10-3 to TRBJ2-7; the match to TRBD1 covers 8 bases. Germline V gene lookup returns CDR1 ENHRY and CDR2 SYGVKD. Germline trimming cut 6 bases from V and 0 bases from J; bases unmatched to any gene: 10. The CDR3 contains 16 residues. CDR3 in amino acids: CAISRTGPYSSYEQYF. CDR3 sequence (DNA): TGTGCCATCAGCCGGACAGGGCCTTATTCCTCCTACGAGCAGTACTTC.

This clone was counted a single time. The chain recombines TRBV7-8 with TRBJ2-7, with D maybe TRBD1 (5 bases). V was shortened by 2 bases and J by 0 bases, with 14 bases between the two germline ends. CDR3 size: 16 residues. Germline CDR1 reads SGHVS; CDR2 reads FQNEAQ. CDR3 region: CASSLLNQGYSYEQYF. CDR3 sequence (DNA): TGTGCCAGCAGCTTACTGAATCAGGGATACTCCTACGAGCAGTACTTC.

This chain joins TRBV2 and TRBJ1-2; 8 bases line up with TRBD1. The CDR3 extends over 14 amino acids. The J segment lost 0 bases and the V segment lost 6 bases, leaving 3 bases of the junction unmatched. CDR1 is SNHLY, CDR2 FYNNEI, per germline. Written as DNA, the CDR3 is TGTGCCAGCAGCCCGACAGGGGCTAACTATGGCTACACCTTC. It codes for CASSPTGANYGYTF.

The V gene is TRBV7-9, the J gene TRBJ2-1; 7 bases line up with TRBD1. Germline V CDR1 and CDR2: SEHNR, FQNEAQ (reference sequence). Trimming took 5 bases from V and 0 from J; bases not matched to a gene: 10. This CDR3 comprises 17 residues. The CDR3 protein is CASSPETGLSSYNEQFF. The DNA for the CDR3 is TGTGCCAGCAGCCCGGAGACAGGGCTGAGCTCCTACAATGAGCAGTTCTTC.

This chain uses TRBV5-1 with TRBJ2-2, with 16 bases matching TRBD2. V was clipped by 4 bases and J by 7 bases; unmatched bases: 7. Germline V gene lookup returns CDR1 SGHRS and CDR2 YFSETQ. This CDR3 region has 17 residues. CDR3 in DNA: TGCGCCAGCAGCCCCGGGACTAGCGGGGGGGCCGGCGGGGAGCTGTTTTTT. The encoded protein is CASSPGTSGGAGGELFF.

The V gene is TRBV7-8, the J gene TRBJ2-7; D unresolved. Germline V CDR1 and CDR2: SGHVS, FQNEAQ. Trimming took 1 base from V and 1 from J, leaving 8 bases between them. This CDR3 has 14 amino acids. CDR3 DNA: TGTGCCAGCAGCTTAGAAGGAAGGTCCTACGAGCAGTACTTC. As protein: CASSLEGRSYEQYF. Filled out from reference TRBV7-8 and TRBJ2-7, the complete variable domain reads GAGVSQSPRYKVAKRGQDVALRCDPISGHVSLFWYQQALGQGPEFLTYFQNEAQLDKSGLPSDRFFAERPEGSVSTLKIQRTQQEDSAVYLCASSLEGRSYEQYFGPGTRLTVT.

The V call is TRBV5-4, the J call TRBJ1-1, with 7 bases fitting TRBD1. Germline-derived CDR1 and CDR2 are SGHNT and YYREEE (reference sequence). The V segment lost 7 bases and the J segment 1 base; nucleotides outside the gene matches: 7. The CDR3 extends over 14 amino acids. The chain's CDR3 is CASSTDRENTEAFF. For the CDR3, the DNA is TGTGCCAGCTCCACCGACAGGGAGAACACTGAAGCTTTCTTT.

Details on this clone: This CDR3 is also generated by other DNA sequences in the sample. The chain is built from TRBV5-1 and TRBJ1-1; the D is unclear. The germline gives CDR1 SGHRS, CDR2 YFSETQ. There are 15 residues in the CDR3. Trimming took off 4 bases at V and 5 bases at J, with 18 bases between the two ends. CDR3 protein: CASSPSTGPDTEAFF. The CDR3, as DNA: TGCGCCAGCAGCCCCTCAACGGGCCCAGATACTGAAGCTTTCTTT.

The chain uses TRBV7-9 and TRBJ2-1; a possible D gene is TRBD1 (6 bases). The V end lost 0 bases, the J end lost 9 bases, and 9 bases lay between the germline ends. The CDR3 spans 13 residues. The germline gives CDR1 SEHNR, CDR2 FQNEAQ (reference sequence). This CDR3 is CASSLAQGTEQFF. CDR3 coding DNA: TGTGCCAGCAGCTTAGCGCAGGGGACTGAGCAGTTCTTC. Complete variable domain (other parts from reference TRBV7-9 and TRBJ2-1): DTGVSQNPRHKITKRGQNVTFRCDPISEHNRLYWYRQTLGQGPEFLTYFQNEAQLEKSRLLSDRFSAERPKGSFSTLEIQRTEQGDSAMYLCASSLAQGTEQFFGPGTRLTVL.

The rearrangement links TRBV7-8 to TRBJ2-7; 8 bases align to TRBD1. Trimming at V came to 6 bases and at J to 1 base, leaving 2 bases not matched to a gene. Germline CDR1 SGHVS, CDR2 FQNEAQ. The CDR3 has 13 amino acids. The CDR3 bases are TGTGCCAGCAGTTGGACAGGGTCCTACGAGCAGTACTTC. Its translation is CASSWTGSYEQYF. The entire variable domain, with the rest obtained from reference TRBV7-8 and TRBJ2-7, is as follows: GAGVSQSPRYKVAKRGQDVALRCDPISGHVSLFWYQQALGQGPEFLTYFQNEAQLDKSGLPSDRFFAERPEGSVSTLKIQRTQQEDSAVYLCASSWTGSYEQYFGPGTRLTVT.

In DNA form, the CDR3 reads TGTGCCAGCAGTATTGGGGGCTCCTACAATGAGCAGTTCTTC. It encodes CASSIGGSYNEQFF. V usage is TRBV7-9 and J usage is TRBJ2-1; D might be TRBD1 or TRBD2, each matching 5 bases. V lost 6 bases and J lost 0, with 9 bases in between. This CDR3 region has 14 residues. Germline CDR1 reads SEHNR; CDR2 reads FQNEAQ (reference sequence).

This chain uses TRBV19 with TRBJ2-3; 9 bases map to TRBD2. Losses at the gene ends were 5 bases for V and 6 bases for J; bases not matched to a gene: 6. The CDR3 sequence is 14 residues long. Germline assignment: CDR1 LNHDA and CDR2 SQIVND (reference sequence). The CDR3 nucleotides are TGTGCCAGTAGTGCGGGGGGGAGATCGGATACGCAGTATTTT. It codes for CASSAGGRSDTQYF.

The chain links TRBV10-3 to TRBJ2-1, with D unresolved. V was clipped by 0 bases and J by 5 bases, with 14 bases between them. Germline values: CDR1 ENHRY, CDR2 SYGVKD. The CDR3 contains 16 residues. CDR3 bases: TGTGCCATCAGTGAGTCGACTGCTAGGTCAAACAATGAGCAGTTCTTC. It translates to CAISESTARSNNEQFF.

The rearrangement links TRBV11-2 to TRBJ2-1, with TRBD1 identical over 7 bases. Germline V gene lookup returns CDR1 SGHAT and CDR2 FQNNGV. The CDR3 runs 14 residues. V lost 2 bases, J lost 8 bases, and 6 bases stayed unmatched. Here the CDR3 reads CASSLSRGGDEQFF. CDR3 in DNA: TGTGCCAGCAGCTTAAGTAGAGGGGGCGATGAGCAGTTCTTC.